This paragraph covers one T cell receptor (beta chain) sequence. Antigen unknown. The source of the sample is a study of T-cell reconstitution after alpha-beta-depleted transplantation in children. V gave up 4 bases and J gave up 1 base; unmatched junction bases: 9. Looked up from germline, CDR1 is LGHNA and CDR2 is YNFKEQ. CDR3 size: 16 residues. Unique molecular identifiers tagged the TCRbeta library. TCRdb reprocessed the PCR reads via MiXCR and lists one record per CDR3 protein. This repertoire shows around 130,000 distinct CDR3 sequences, 8.5% to 10% found once; its top ten account for around 24%. Study findings and constraints: At one year after transplant, newly produced T cells mostly accounted for T-cell counts and diversity. Surviving recipient T cells and thymic progenitors produced the high day-60 TCRbeta diversity seen in some patients. Reportedly, only several hundred clones from non-depleted graft cells drove alpha-beta T-cell counts at about two months.

The chain joins TRBV4-2 to TRBJ2-5; the match to TRBD2 covers 7 bases. The sample in question was PBMCs, mostly from graft donor cells, obtained 180 days after TCRalphabeta/CD19-depleted stem cell transplant. The receptor was derived from a girl under three years old who had a stem cell transplant for combined immunodeficiency, so the T cells may come from the graft donor. CDR3 nucleotide sequence: TGTGCCAGCAGCCTTCGGGTAGCGGGTGCCCAAGAGACCCAGTACTTC. Encoded protein: CASSLRVAGAQETQYF.